This T cell receptor (beta chain) emerged from a study of blood T cell repertoires in COVID-19. Generated by immunoSEQ multiplex PCR, the TCRdb table keeps only in-frame clones and is missing some. The sample has 200,000 to 250,000 clones, over 80% seen once. CDR3 length: 11 amino acids. Trimming removed 6 bases from V and 5 bases from J, with 6 bases in between. Germline values: CDR1 SGHTA, CDR2 FQGTGA. Material for sequencing was peripheral blood. The V and J genes are TRBV7-3 and TRBJ2-3, with a possible D match to TRBD2 (6 bases). The sequence derives from a man aged 30 to 39 who had recovered from COVID-19. The CDR3 spells CASRGGDTQYF. The CDR3 coding sequence is TGTGCCAGCAGGGGGGGAGATACGCAGTATTTT.